What follows are 26 T cell receptor beta chains derived from one specimen sequenced in a study of cytotoxic CD8 clonotypes in ibrutinib-treated CLL. The protocol was immunoSEQ multiplex PCR, while the TCRdb copy is restricted to in-frame clones and leaves out a portion. The top ten clones hold around 15% of a sample with approximately 210,000 clones, 72% of them seen once. Sequences were derived from PBMCs, sampled after 24 months of ibrutinib treatment. These receptors were taken from a human donor with chronic lymphocytic leukemia.

This chain links TRBV20-1 with TRBJ1-3; the D is unclear. Between the trimmed V and J ends, which lost 3 bases and 14 bases, there was a span of 11 bases. The CDR3 is 10 residues long. CDR1 and CDR2 from the germline V gene are DFQATT and SNEGSKA (reference sequence). CDR3 region: CSARTRSVYF. The CDR3, as DNA: TGCAGTGCTAGGACCCGGAGCGTATATTTT.

This clone is a singleton in its sample. The V and J genes are TRBV14 and TRBJ1-2; possibly TRBD1 for D (5 bases). From germline, CDR1 is SGHDN and CDR2 FVKESK. V shed 4 bases and J shed 4 bases, with 7 bases lying between them. This CDR3 is 12 amino acids long. CDR3 amino acids: CASSPGGYGYTF. The DNA for the CDR3 is TGTGCCAGCAGCCCCGGGGGCTATGGCTACACCTTC.

The rearrangement uses TRBV30 and TRBJ1-2, with TRBD1 as a possible D gene (5 bases). Germline V gene lookup returns CDR1 GTSNPN and CDR2 SVGIG (reference sequence). The V end was cut by 0 bases, the J end by 12 bases, with 14 bases between. The CDR3 spans 12 residues. The CDR3 reads CAWSVNRGEHTF. The CDR3 DNA follows: TGTGCCTGGAGTGTAAATCGGGGGGAACACACCTTC. The full variable domain, rest sourced from reference TRBV30 and TRBJ1-2, is SQTIHQWPATLVQPVGSPLSLECTVEGTSNPNLYWYRQAAGRGLQLLFYSVGIGQISSEVPQNLSASRPQDRQFILSSKKLLLSDSGFYLCAWSVNRGEHTFGSGTRLTVV.

The V call is TRBV27, the J call TRBJ1-4; D gene unclear. CDR3 length: 14 amino acids. Trimming cost V 3 bases and J 8 bases, with 13 bases left between them. Germline CDR1 and CDR2: MNHEY and SMNVEV (reference sequence). As DNA, the CDR3 is TGTGCCAGCAGTTTGGCCATAAGAGGCGAAAAACTGTTTTTT. Translating it yields CASSLAIRGEKLFF.

The chain combines TRBV7-9 with TRBJ2-3; the D gene is possibly TRBD2 (5 bases). Trimming took off 2 bases at V and 10 bases at J, with 16 bases between the two ends. The CDR3 contains 14 residues. Germline V gene sequence: CDR1 SEHNR, CDR2 FQNEAQ (reference sequence). As DNA, the CDR3 is TGTGCCAGCAGCTTATCACTAGACCCCGCGGCGCAGTATTTT. As protein: CASSLSLDPAAQYF.

The rearrangement uses TRBV5-6 and TRBJ2-1, with 7 bases that match TRBD1. The CDR3 extends over 16 amino acids. V gave up 3 bases and J gave up 15 bases; unmatched junction bases: 21. The germline V gene encodes CDR1 SGHDT and CDR2 YYEEEE. The CDR3 DNA reads as TGTGCCAGCAGCTACTTCACCGGGACAGACGTAGACAATCGGTTCTTC. The encoded protein is CASSYFTGTDVDNRFF.

This clone occurred a few times. The V gene is TRBV27, the J gene TRBJ2-7; the match to TRBD2 covers 8 bases. Germline lookup yields CDR1 MNHEY and CDR2 SMNVEV (reference sequence). The CDR3 sequence is 16 residues long. The V segment lost 5 bases and the J segment 3 bases; nucleotides outside the gene matches: 12. CDR3 bases: TGTGCCAGCAGTCTCACCCCGGGACTAGTCAACTACGAGCAGTACTTC. The encoded protein is CASSLTPGLVNYEQYF.

The chain has TRBV6-1 and TRBJ2-5, with D uncertain. Germline V gene lookup returns CDR1 MNHNS and CDR2 SASEGT. V lost 8 bases and J 5 bases, leaving 15 bases between the germline ends. This CDR3 has 13 amino acids. The CDR3 loop is CASESMVRETQYF. CDR3 sequence (DNA): TGTGCCAGCGAATCCATGGTTAGGGAGACCCAGTACTTC.

The gene calls are TRBV27 and TRBJ1-5; no reliable D call. Germline V gives CDR1 MNHEY, CDR2 SMNVEV (reference sequence). This CDR3 is 14 amino acids long. Trimming left V 3 bases short and J 6 bases short, with 12 bases between. The CDR3 reads CASSFGQLGQPQHF. CDR3 bases: TGTGCCAGCAGTTTCGGGCAGCTAGGTCAGCCCCAGCATTTT.

V is TRBV7-8 and J is TRBJ1-5; D gene unclear. The germline CDR1 and CDR2 sequences are SGHVS and FQNEAQ. The germline V and J ends were trimmed by 2 bases and 0 bases, with 14 bases remaining between them. The CDR3 is 17 residues long. The DNA for the CDR3 is TGTGCCAGCAGCTTATTGAGATCGACATATAGCAATCAGCCCCAGCATTTT. Residues: CASSLLRSTYSNQPQHF.

This clone came up once. The rearrangement links TRBV10-1 to TRBJ2-3; either TRBD1 or TRBD2 may fit D (5 bases each). The CDR3 is made up of 13 amino acids. Trimming took 5 bases from V and 5 from J, leaving 11 bases between them. In germline, CDR1 is WNHNN, CDR2 SYGVQD (reference sequence). CDR3 bases: TGCGCCAGCAGTTGGGACCCTGAAGATACGCAGTATTTT. This encodes CASSWDPEDTQYF.

The rearrangement links TRBV11-2 to TRBJ2-1; 12 positions agree with TRBD2. Germline CDR1 reads SGHAT; CDR2 reads FQNNGV. The V gene end was trimmed by 5 bases and the J gene end by 7 bases; junction bases not matched to a gene: 18. The CDR3 totals 19 residues. The CDR3: CASSPRDWTSGKGWNEQFF. In DNA form, the CDR3 reads TGTGCCAGCAGCCCCCGGGATTGGACTAGCGGGAAGGGGTGGAATGAGCAGTTCTTC.

The chain combines TRBV27 with TRBJ2-7; possibly TRBD1 for D (6 bases). Germline CDR1 is MNHEY and CDR2 is SMNVEV (reference sequence). The CDR3 is 14 amino acids. Trimming took 6 bases from V and 2 from J, leaving 14 bases between them. CDR3 coding DNA: TGTGCCAGCAGCTCAGGGGCCCTCCCCTACGAGCAGTACTTC. It is translated as CASSSGALPYEQYF.

This clone was seen only once. J is TRBJ2-3 and V is TRBV28; D unclear. The CDR3 covers 14 residues. CDR1 is MDHEN, CDR2 SYDVKM, per germline. Trimming left V 5 bases short and J 4 bases short, with 13 bases between. The chain's CDR3 is CASSPLRPSDTQYF. CDR3 sequence (DNA): TGTGCCAGCAGTCCCTTGCGACCCTCAGATACGCAGTATTTT.

This clone has a single count. The chain employs TRBV15 and TRBJ2-1, with a tentative D call TRBD2 (5 bases). Trimming pared 5 bases from V and 7 bases from J, leaving 15 bases between. This CDR3 has 14 residues. CDR1 and CDR2 from the germline V gene are LNHNV and YYDKDF (reference sequence). The CDR3 protein is CATSARLGANEQFF. CDR3 nucleotides: TGTGCCACCAGCGCCCGCCTGGGAGCGAATGAGCAGTTCTTC.

The V and J genes are TRBV7-6 and TRBJ2-3; a weak D match, TRBD2 (7 bases). This CDR3 comprises 14 residues. Germline V gene sequence: CDR1 SGHVS, CDR2 FNYEAQ. The ends were cut back, 3 bases at V and 5 bases at J, with 12 bases in the middle. The chain's CDR3 is CASSFRGAEDTQYF. DNA of the CDR3: TGTGCCAGCAGCTTTCGGGGGGCGGAAGATACGCAGTATTTT.

V and J are TRBV4-3 and TRBJ2-2; D is uncertain. The CDR3 extends over 13 amino acids. V was clipped by 2 bases and J by 5 bases, with 6 bases between them. Germline V gives CDR1 LGHNA, CDR2 YSLEER. The DNA of the CDR3 is TGCGCCAGCAGCCAAAAGCGAACCGGGGAGCTGTTTTTT. Amino acids: CASSQKRTGELFF.

V is TRBV9 and J is TRBJ2-1, with TRBD1 identical over 9 bases. The trim removed 4 bases at V and 5 bases at J, leaving 7 bases unmatched. The V gene's germline CDR1 is SGDLS and CDR2 YYNGEE. This CDR3 comprises 15 residues. DNA of the CDR3: TGTGCCAGCAGCCGGACAGGGGACGCACACAATGAGCAGTTCTTC. Its translation is CASSRTGDAHNEQFF.

The rearrangement joins TRBV7-2 to TRBJ2-3, with a tentative D call TRBD2 (5 bases). The CDR3 extends over 15 amino acids. Germline lookup yields CDR1 SGHTA and CDR2 FQGNSA. V was pared by 2 bases and J by 7 bases, with 16 bases between. The CDR3 spells CASSLLPDSGNTQYF. The DNA of the CDR3 is TGTGCCAGCAGCTTACTCCCGGACTCGGGGAATACGCAGTATTTT.

The chain couples TRBV30 to TRBJ1-2; D unclear. Trimming took 4 bases from V and 2 from J, leaving 8 bases between them. The germline V gene has CDR1 GTSNPN and CDR2 SVGIG (reference sequence). The CDR3 is 12 residues long. DNA for the CDR3: TGTGCCTGGACAGCCGGGAACTATGGCTACACCTTC. Amino acids: CAWTAGNYGYTF.

The chain employs TRBV4-2 and TRBJ2-1; D call uncertain. The V gene lost 8 bases and the J gene lost 1 base, with 12 bases spanning the gap. CDR1 and CDR2 from the germline V gene are LGHNA and YNFKEQ. The CDR3 is made up of 14 amino acids. The CDR3 protein is CASSEKDSYNEQFF. CDR3 nucleotide sequence: TGTGCCAGCTCTGAAAAGGATTCCTACAATGAGCAGTTCTTC.

The gene calls are TRBV7-8 and TRBJ1-4; D gene ambiguous. This CDR3 region has 13 residues. Trimming shortened V by 5 bases and J by 8 bases, and 12 bases separated the two germline ends. Germline values: CDR1 SGHVS, CDR2 FQNEAQ. The CDR3 spells CASSAPSHEKLFF. The CDR3 nucleotides are TGTGCCAGCAGCGCCCCGTCACACGAAAAACTGTTTTTT.

The J gene is TRBJ1-2, the V gene TRBV4-1, with 7 bases identical to TRBD1. Germline CDR1 reads MGHRA; CDR2 reads YSYEKL. V shed 7 bases, J shed 2 bases, and the junction held 4 bases outside the gene matches. This CDR3 contains 13 residues. DNA for the CDR3: TGCGCCAGCACGGGACAGCAAAACTATGGCTACACCTTC. Amino acid sequence: CASTGQQNYGYTF.

V usage is TRBV7-3 and J usage is TRBJ1-1; D not certain. Trimming stripped 0 bases from V and 10 bases from J, with 12 bases between. Per the germline V gene, CDR1 is SGHTA and CDR2 is FQGTGA. The CDR3 is 13 residues long. CDR3 protein: CASSLTVGGRAFF. The CDR3 DNA reads TGTGCCAGCAGCTTAACGGTGGGAGGGAGAGCTTTCTTT.

This sequence joins TRBV7-9 and TRBJ1-1, with D perhaps TRBD1 (5 bases). Trimming removed 3 bases at V and 4 bases at J, with 18 bases between. CDR1 is SEHNR and CDR2 is FQNEAQ in the germline V gene (reference sequence). CDR3 length: 16 amino acids. In nucleotides, the CDR3 is TGTGCCAGCAGCTTGGCCGGGGGGATAAGGGCCACTGAAGCTTTCTTT. Translated, it gives CASSLAGGIRATEAFF. Full variable domain (missing parts from reference TRBV7-9 and TRBJ1-1): DTGVSQNPRHKITKRGQNVTFRCDPISEHNRLYWYRQTLGQGPEFLTYFQNEAQLEKSRLLSDRFSAERPKGSFSTLEIQRTEQGDSAMYLCASSLAGGIRATEAFFGQGTRLTVV.

Of note for this clone: The junction does not match germline at one end; this may be a read error. The CDR3 loop reads CASSLERIHQTQYF. The CDR3 DNA is TGTGCTAGCAGCTTAGAGCGAATTCATCAGACCCAGTACTTC. The genes are TRBV7-7 and TRBJ2-5; D uncertain. This CDR3 comprises 14 residues. The germline V gene has CDR1 SSHAT and CDR2 FNYEAQ (reference sequence).